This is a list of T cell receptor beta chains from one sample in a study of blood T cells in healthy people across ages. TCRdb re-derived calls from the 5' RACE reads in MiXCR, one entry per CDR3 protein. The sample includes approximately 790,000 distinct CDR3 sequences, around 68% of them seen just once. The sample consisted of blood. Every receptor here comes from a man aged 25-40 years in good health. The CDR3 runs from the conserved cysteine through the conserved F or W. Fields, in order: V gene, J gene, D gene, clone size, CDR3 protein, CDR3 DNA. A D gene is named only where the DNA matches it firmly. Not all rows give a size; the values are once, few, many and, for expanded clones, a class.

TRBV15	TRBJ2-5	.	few	CATQRDRREETQYF	TGTGCCACCCAGCGGGACAGGAGGGAAGAGACCCAGTACTTC
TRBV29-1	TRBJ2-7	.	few	CSVDVWGQGEQYF	TGCAGCGTTGACGTATGGGGGCAGGGCGAGCAGTACTTC
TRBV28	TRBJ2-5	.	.	CVSSSPGRETQYF	TGTGTCAGCAGTTCACCGGGGCGGGAGACCCAGTACTTC
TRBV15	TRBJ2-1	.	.	CATSRDGIPPNEQFF	TGTGCCACCAGCAGAGACGGGATACCACCCAATGAGCAGTTCTTC
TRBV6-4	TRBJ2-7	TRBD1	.	CASSEQQGNEQYF	TGTGCCAGCAGTGAACAACAGGGGAACGAGCAGTACTTC
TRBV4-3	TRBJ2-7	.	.	CASSQGFGFDEQYF	TGCGCCAGCAGCCAAGGATTTGGGTTTGACGAGCAGTACTTC
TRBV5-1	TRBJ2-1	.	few	CASSLQGGNNEQFF	TGCGCCAGCAGCCTACAGGGTGGAAACAATGAGCAGTTCTTC
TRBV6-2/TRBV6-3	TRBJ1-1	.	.	CASSYARPRGPEAFF	TGTGCCAGCAGTTACGCGAGACCTCGGGGGCCTGAAGCTTTCTTT
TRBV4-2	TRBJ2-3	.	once	CASSQEDGLLRGGADTQYF	TGTGCCAGCAGCCAAGAGGACGGGCTCCTCCGGGGTGGCGCAGATACGCAGTATTTT
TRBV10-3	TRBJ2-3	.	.	CASVGGLTDTQYF	TGTGCCTCCGTGGGGGGCCTCACAGATACGCAGTATTTT
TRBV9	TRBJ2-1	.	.	CASSPRPEGGEQFF	TGTGCAAGCAGCCCCCGCCCCGAAGGCGGCGAGCAGTTCTTC
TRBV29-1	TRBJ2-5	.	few	CSVEDLTTGEQYF	TGCAGCGTTGAAGACCTTACGACCGGAGAGCAGTACTTC
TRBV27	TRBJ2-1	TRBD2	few	CASRRLAGATNEQFF	TGTGCCAGCAGGAGGCTAGCGGGGGCGACCAATGAGCAGTTCTTC
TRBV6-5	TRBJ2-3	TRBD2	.	CASSFGWTSGEEGTDTQYF	TGTGCCAGCAGTTTCGGTTGGACTAGCGGGGAGGAGGGCACAGATACGCAGTATTTT
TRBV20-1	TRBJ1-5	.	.	CSARSGSNQPQHF	TGCAGTGCTAGATCGGGAAGCAATCAGCCCCAGCATTTT
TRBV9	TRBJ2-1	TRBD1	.	CASSIKVGQAHNEQFF	TGTGCCAGCAGCATAAAGGTGGGACAGGCGCACAATGAGCAGTTCTTC
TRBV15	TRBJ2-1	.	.	CATSPPGLLNEQFF	TGTGCCACCAGCCCCCCGGGACTGTTGAATGAGCAGTTCTTC
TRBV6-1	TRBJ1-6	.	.	CASSERRWGGSYNSPLHF	TGTGCCAGCAGTGAAAGAAGGTGGGGGGGCTCCTATAATTCACCCCTCCACTTT
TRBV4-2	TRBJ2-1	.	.	CASSQDTGLAFF	TGTGCCAGCAGCCAAGATACGGGGTTGGCGTTCTTC
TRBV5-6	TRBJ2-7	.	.	CDSSSGLYEQYF	TGTGACAGCAGCTCTGGACTCTACGAGCAGTACTTC
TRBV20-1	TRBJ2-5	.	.	CSPIDPQGTETQYF	TGCAGTCCCATAGACCCGCAGGGGACAGAGACCCAGTACTTC
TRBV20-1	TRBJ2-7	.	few	CSARQGGLPYEQYF	TGCAGTGCTAGACAGGGGGGCCTACCTTACGAGCAGTACTTC
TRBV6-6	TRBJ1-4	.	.	CASSYGGAATNEKLFF	TGTGCCAGCAGTTACGGAGGGGCAGCAACTAATGAAAAACTGTTTTTT
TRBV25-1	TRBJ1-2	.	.	CASRGSIYGYTF	TGTGCCAGCAGGGGGAGTATCTATGGCTACACCTTC
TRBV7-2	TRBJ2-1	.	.	CASRARNYNEQFF	TGTGCCAGCAGAGCTAGGAACTACAATGAGCAGTTCTTC
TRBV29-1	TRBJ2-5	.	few	CSVKQETQYF	TGCAGCGTGAAACAAGAGACCCAGTACTTC
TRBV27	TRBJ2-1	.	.	CASSLGTGAKNEQFF	TGTGCCAGCAGTTTAGGGACCGGGGCGAAGAATGAGCAGTTCTTC
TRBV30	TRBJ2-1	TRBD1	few	CAQSQGDEQFF	TGTGCTCAGTCACAGGGGGATGAGCAGTTCTTC
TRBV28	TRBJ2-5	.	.	CASSPASVRGETQYF	TGTGCCAGCAGCCCAGCTAGCGTCCGAGGAGAGACCCAGTACTTC
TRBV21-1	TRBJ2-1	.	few	CASSKPGSSYNEQFF	TGTGCCAGCAGCAAGCCAGGGAGCTCCTACAATGAGCAGTTCTTC
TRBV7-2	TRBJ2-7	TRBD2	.	CASSLALAGAVYEQYF	TGTGCCAGCAGCTTAGCTCTAGCGGGCGCAGTCTACGAGCAGTACTTC
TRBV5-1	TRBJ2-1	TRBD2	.	CASSVELAANEQFF	TGCGCCAGCAGCGTGGAACTAGCGGCCAATGAGCAGTTCTTC
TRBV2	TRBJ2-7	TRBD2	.	CASTSSGGYEQYF	TGTGCCAGCACCTCTAGCGGGGGTTACGAGCAGTACTTC
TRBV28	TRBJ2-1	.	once	CASSLSALSYNEQFF	TGTGCCAGCAGTTTGTCAGCACTTTCCTACAATGAGCAGTTCTTC
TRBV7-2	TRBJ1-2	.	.	CARTEGLCGYTF	TGTGCCAGAACGGAGGGTTTATGTGGCTACACCTTC
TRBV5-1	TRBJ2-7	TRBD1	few	CASSPETGTYEQYF	TGCGCCAGCAGCCCTGAGACAGGGACCTACGAGCAGTACTTC
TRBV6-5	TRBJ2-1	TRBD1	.	CASSSPPGQGGSYNEQFF	TGTGCCAGCAGTTCCCCTCCGGGACAGGGGGGGTCATACAATGAGCAGTTCTTC
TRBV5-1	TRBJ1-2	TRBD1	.	CASSLAGQDGYGYTF	TGCGCCAGCAGCTTGGCCGGACAGGATGGCTATGGCTACACCTTC
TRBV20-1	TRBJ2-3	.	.	CSAEDVDRRTDTQYF	TGCAGTGCTGAAGACGTGGACAGACGCACAGATACGCAGTATTTT
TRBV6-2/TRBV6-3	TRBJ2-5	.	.	CASSHTRQTQETQYF	TGTGCCAGCAGCCACACCAGACAGACCCAAGAGACCCAGTACTTC
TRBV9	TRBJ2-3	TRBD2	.	CASSVEGGGAADTQYF	TGTGCCAGCAGCGTAGAGGGCGGGGGGGCCGCAGATACGCAGTATTTT
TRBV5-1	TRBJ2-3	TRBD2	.	CASSTGLAGRRDTDTQYF	TGCGCCAGCAGCACCGGACTAGCGGGGCGCAGAGACACAGATACGCAGTATTTT
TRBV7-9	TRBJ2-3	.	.	CASSSRQGGDTQYF	TGTGCCAGCAGTTCAAGACAAGGGGGAGATACGCAGTATTTT
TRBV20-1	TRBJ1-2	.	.	CSAWDNNYGYTF	TGCAGTGCGTGGGACAACAACTATGGCTACACCTTC
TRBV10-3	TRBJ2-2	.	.	CAISESNGITGELFF	TGTGCCATCAGTGAGTCGAACGGAATCACCGGGGAGCTGTTTTTT
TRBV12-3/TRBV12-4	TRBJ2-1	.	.	CASSLRDGRYNEQFF	TGTGCCAGCAGTTTAAGGGACGGTAGATACAATGAGCAGTTCTTC
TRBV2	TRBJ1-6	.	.	CASSDPALHF	TGTGCCAGCAGTGACCCAGCCCTCCACTTT
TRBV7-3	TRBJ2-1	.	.	CASSRFNNEQFF	TGTGCCAGCAGCCGCTTTAACAATGAGCAGTTCTTC
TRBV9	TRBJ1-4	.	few	CASSTGAFSATNEKLFF	TGTGCCAGCAGCACTGGAGCTTTCTCTGCAACTAATGAAAAACTGTTTTTT
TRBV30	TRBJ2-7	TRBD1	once	CAWSGQGRTYEQYF	TGTGCCTGGAGCGGACAGGGACGTACCTACGAGCAGTACTTC
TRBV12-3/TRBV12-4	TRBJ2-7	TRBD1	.	CASRTGALYEQYF	TGTGCCAGCAGGACAGGGGCCCTTTACGAGCAGTACTTC
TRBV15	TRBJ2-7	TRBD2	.	CATSGLANYEQYF	TGTGCCACCAGTGGACTAGCTAATTACGAGCAGTACTTC
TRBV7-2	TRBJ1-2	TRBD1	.	CASSVDRASGYTF	TGTGCCAGCAGCGTCGACAGGGCTTCTGGCTACACCTTC